The source of this TCR beta chain is a study of PD-1 blockade in classical Hodgkin lymphoma. Study conclusions and caveats: Those patients who began receiving nivolumab less than 1 year after ASCT had lower diversity, and they were excluded. Relative to healthy donors, newly diagnosed patients reportedly had lower baseline TCR diversity, which was reported as lower still in relapsed/refractory patients. At C4D1, TCR diversity had climbed significantly for CD4+ cells, though not for CD8+ cells. Sources of repertoire differences remain undefined, possibly disease activity or prior therapy.

Each patient relapsed following autologous stem cell transplantation, and prior brentuximab vedotin exposure differed. CDR1 and CDR2 (germline): KGHSH, LQKENI. Between the trimmed V and J ends, which lost 6 bases and 0 bases, there was a span of 12 bases. This CDR3 is 15 amino acids long. The data were produced by immunoSEQ multiplex PCR, yet TCRdb's version contains in-frame clones alone and is incomplete. This repertoire shows approximately 11,000 clones, about 75% found once; its top ten account for about a quarter. Remarks on this clone: Its antigen is unknown.

The starting material was peripheral blood mononuclear cells (PBMCs), obtained at baseline. This rearrangement joins TRBV18 to TRBJ1-5; maybe TRBD1 (5 bases). The receptor was isolated from a human donor with classical Hodgkin lymphoma. The CDR3 DNA reads as TGTGCCAGCTCCTCTCTAGGGGATAGCAATCAGCCCCAGCATTTT. It specifies CASSSLGDSNQPQHF.